Listed below are T cell receptor beta chains from one sample, sequenced in a study of blood T cell repertoires in COVID-19. The data were produced by immunoSEQ multiplex PCR, yet TCRdb's version contains in-frame clones alone and is incomplete. The repertoire holds 150,000 to 200,000 clones, with approximately 86% as singletons. Sequencing was done on a sample of peripheral blood. Source of these receptors: a man between 65 and 85 years old with acute or convalescent COVID-19. The CDR3 runs from the conserved cysteine through the conserved F or W. The D gene is left open where the match is weak. Size is omitted from some rows. Given values are once, few, many or a class for expanded clones.

j_call clone_size v_call d_call cdr3_aa cdr3_nt
TRBJ1-3 - TRBV6-4 - CASKRASGNTIYF TGTGCCAGCAAGAGAGCCTCTGGAAACACCATATATTTT
TRBJ2-7 - TRBV29-1 TRBD1 CSALDREPAEQYF TGCAGCGCCCTTGACAGGGAGCCGGCCGAGCAGTACTTC
TRBJ2-1 - TRBV28 - CASSSPPVRGVSEQFF TGTGCCAGCAGTTCCCCCCCGGTCCGCGGTGTTAGTGAGCAGTTCTTC
TRBJ2-4 - TRBV21-1 - CASVQGDHDKNIQYF TGTGCCAGCGTACAGGGGGATCATGACAAAAACATTCAGTACTTC
TRBJ1-4 - TRBV30 TRBD1 CAWNLQGGPNEKLFF TGTGCCTGGAACCTTCAGGGGGGTCCAAATGAAAAACTGTTTTTT
TRBJ1-1 few TRBV19 - CASSIGEAFF TGTGCCAGTAGTATCGGTGAAGCTTTCTTT
TRBJ1-3 - TRBV9 - CASSVARGGRRGNTIYF TGTGCCAGCAGCGTAGCTAGAGGGGGAAGAAGGGGAAACACCATATATTTT
TRBJ1-5 - TRBV4-1 - CASSQAGGQPQHF TGCGCCAGCAGCCAGGCCGGGGGTCAGCCCCAGCATTTT
TRBJ2-1 - TRBV5-1 TRBD2 CASSLATSGRINEQFF TGCGCCAGCAGCTTGGCGACTAGCGGGAGAATAAATGAGCAGTTCTTC
TRBJ2-4 - TRBV6-5 TRBD1 CASSPTGGSKNIQYF TGTGCCAGCAGTCCGACAGGGGGCAGCAAAAACATTCAGTACTTC
TRBJ2-7 once TRBV3-1/TRBV3-2 TRBD1 CASSQGGTGQYEQYF TGTGCCAGCAGCCAGGGAGGGACAGGGCAATACGAGCAGTACTTC
TRBJ2-1 - TRBV6-7 TRBD1 CASRGTGLYNEQFF TGTGCCAGCAGGGGGACAGGGTTATACAATGAGCAGTTCTTC
TRBJ1-2 - TRBV19 - CATESNYGYTF TGTGCCACCGAGTCGAACTATGGCTACACCTTC
TRBJ2-1 - TRBV27 - CASSMTRGVEQFF TGTGCCAGCAGTATGACTCGGGGAGTTGAGCAGTTCTTC
TRBJ2-3 - TRBV4-3 - CASSQGTVRSTDTQYF TGCGCCAGCAGCCAAGGGACAGTGAGAAGCACAGATACGCAGTATTTT
TRBJ2-7 few TRBV4-2 TRBD2 CASSQEGGRAYEQYF TGTGCCAGCAGCCAAGAAGGAGGGAGGGCCTACGAGCAGTACTTC
TRBJ1-6 - TRBV28 - CASSLVSASYNSPLHF TGTGCCAGCAGTTTAGTCAGTGCTTCCTATAATTCACCCCTCCACTTT
TRBJ1-1 - TRBV6-2/TRBV6-3 - CASSWRLREAFF TGTGCCAGCAGTTGGAGGCTTCGAGAAGCTTTCTTT
TRBJ1-2 - TRBV15 TRBD1 CATSDRDRPSYGYTF TGTGCCACCAGCGATCGGGACAGGCCATCCTATGGCTACACCTTC
TRBJ2-3 - TRBV10-1 TRBD1 CASSGTGLGSTDTQYF TGCGCCAGCAGTGGGACAGGCCTGGGGAGCACAGATACGCAGTATTTT
TRBJ2-1 - TRBV7-8 - CASSERLISYNEQFF TGTGCCAGCAGCGAACGGTTAATCTCCTACAATGAGCAGTTCTTC
TRBJ2-1 many TRBV5-1 TRBD2 CASSLEGLGFNEQFF TGCGCCAGCAGCTTGGAGGGACTAGGTTTCAATGAGCAGTTCTTC
TRBJ2-5 - TRBV10-1 - CASGGQGGETQYF TGCGCCAGCGGAGGACAGGGAGGGGAGACCCAGTACTTC
TRBJ1-1 - TRBV5-1 - CASNSGVNTEAFF TGCGCCAGCAATTCTGGAGTGAACACTGAAGCTTTCTTT
TRBJ1-3 - TRBV5-8 - CASSPRGPISSGNTIYF TGTGCCAGCAGCCCTCGTGGTCCCATTAGCTCTGGAAACACCATATATTTT
TRBJ1-5 - TRBV10-3 TRBD1 CAIRGQINQPQHF TGTGCCATCAGGGGACAGATCAATCAGCCCCAGCATTTT
TRBJ1-2 - TRBV19 - CASRITLGGDGYTF TGTGCCAGTAGGATTACCTTGGGGGGGGACGGCTACACCTTC
TRBJ2-3 - TRBV19 - CASTPTFTSTDTQYF TGTGCCAGTACCCCGACATTTACTAGCACAGATACGCAGTATTTT
TRBJ1-3 - TRBV6-5 TRBD1 CASSNGGQGGNTIYF TGTGCCAGCAGCAACGGGGGACAGGGAGGAAACACCATATATTTT
TRBJ1-5 - TRBV6-2/TRBV6-3 TRBD1 CASSFGFRGMNQPQHF TGTGCCAGCAGTTTTGGGTTCAGGGGGATGAATCAGCCCCAGCATTTT
TRBJ1-6 - TRBV30 TRBD1 CAWSGGTENSPLHF TGTGCCTGGAGTGGGGGGACAGAAAATTCACCCCTCCACTTT
TRBJ1-3 - TRBV3-1/TRBV3-2 - CASRSSGNTIYF TGTGCCAGCCGCAGCTCTGGAAACACCATATATTTT
TRBJ1-5 - TRBV28 TRBD1 CASSSTGGGQPQHF TGTGCCAGCAGTTCCACAGGGGGAGGTCAGCCCCAGCATTTT
TRBJ2-1 - TRBV24-1 TRBD2 CATSDLGTSGGSSYNEQFF TGTGCCACCAGTGATTTGGGGACTAGCGGGGGTAGCTCCTACAATGAGCAGTTCTTC
TRBJ2-5 - TRBV5-1 TRBD1 CASSQMTQGGETQYF TGCGCCAGCAGCCAGATGACACAGGGGGGAGAGACCCAGTACTTC
TRBJ1-3 - TRBV15 - CATSREITVTGNTIYF TGTGCCACCAGCAGAGAAATAACAGTAACGGGAAACACCATATATTTT